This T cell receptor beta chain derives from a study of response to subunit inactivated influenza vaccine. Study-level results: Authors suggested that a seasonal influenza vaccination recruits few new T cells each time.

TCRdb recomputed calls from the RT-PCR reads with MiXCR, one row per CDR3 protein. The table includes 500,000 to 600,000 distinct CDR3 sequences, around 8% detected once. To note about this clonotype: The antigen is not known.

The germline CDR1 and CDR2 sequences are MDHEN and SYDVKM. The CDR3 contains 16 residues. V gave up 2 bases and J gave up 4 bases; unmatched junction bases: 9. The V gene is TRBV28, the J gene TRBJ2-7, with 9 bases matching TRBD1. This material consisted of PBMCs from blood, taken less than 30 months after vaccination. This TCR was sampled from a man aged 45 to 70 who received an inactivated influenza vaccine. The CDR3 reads CASSLRTGEVLYEQYF. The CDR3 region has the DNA TGTGCCAGCAGTTTAAGGACAGGGGAGGTCCTTTACGAGCAGTACTTC. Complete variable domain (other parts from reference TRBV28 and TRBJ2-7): DVKVTQSSRYLVKRTGEKVFLECVQDMDHENMFWYRQDPGLGLRLIYFSYDVKMKEKGDIPEGYSVSREKKERFSLILESASTNQTSMYLCASSLRTGEVLYEQYFGPGTRLTVT.